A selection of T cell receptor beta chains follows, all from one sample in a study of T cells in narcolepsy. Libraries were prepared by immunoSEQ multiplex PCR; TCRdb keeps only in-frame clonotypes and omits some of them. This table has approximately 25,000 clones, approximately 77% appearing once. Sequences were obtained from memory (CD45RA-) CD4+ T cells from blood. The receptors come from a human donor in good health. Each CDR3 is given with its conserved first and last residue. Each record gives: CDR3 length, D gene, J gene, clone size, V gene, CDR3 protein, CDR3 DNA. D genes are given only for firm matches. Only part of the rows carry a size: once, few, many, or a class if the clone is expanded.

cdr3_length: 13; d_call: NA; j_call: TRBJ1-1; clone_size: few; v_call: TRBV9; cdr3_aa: CASSVGDNTEAFF; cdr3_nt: TGTGCCAGCAGCGTAGGTGATAACACTGAAGCTTTCTTT
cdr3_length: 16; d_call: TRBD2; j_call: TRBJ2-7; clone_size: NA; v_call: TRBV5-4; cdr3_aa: CASSSGTSGRAEEQYF; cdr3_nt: TGTGCCAGCAGCTCTGGTACTAGCGGGAGGGCCGAAGAGCAGTACTTC
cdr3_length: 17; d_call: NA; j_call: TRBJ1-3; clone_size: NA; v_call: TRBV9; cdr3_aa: CASSVLPRMGTGNTIYF; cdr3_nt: TGTGCCAGCAGCGTACTGCCCCGAATGGGGACTGGAAACACCATATATTTT
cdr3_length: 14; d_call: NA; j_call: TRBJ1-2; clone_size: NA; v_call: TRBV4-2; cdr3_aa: CASSQVTGTGGYTF; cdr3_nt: TGTGCCAGCAGCCAAGTCACTGGGACCGGGGGGTACACCTTC
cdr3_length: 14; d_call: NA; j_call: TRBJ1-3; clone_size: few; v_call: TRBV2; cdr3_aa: CASRTSGSGNTIYF; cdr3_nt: TGTGCCAGCAGAACATCGGGCTCTGGAAACACCATATATTTT
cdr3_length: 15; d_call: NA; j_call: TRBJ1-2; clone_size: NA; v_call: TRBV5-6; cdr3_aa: CASSFFRGLGYGYTF; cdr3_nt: TGTGCCAGCAGCTTTTTTCGGGGCTTGGGATATGGCTACACCTTC
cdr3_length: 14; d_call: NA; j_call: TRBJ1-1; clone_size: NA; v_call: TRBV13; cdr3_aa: CASSPWDENTEAFF; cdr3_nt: TGTGCCAGCAGCCCCTGGGACGAGAACACTGAAGCTTTCTTT
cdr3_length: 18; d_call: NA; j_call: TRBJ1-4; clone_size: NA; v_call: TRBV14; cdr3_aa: CASSQREGAVLAHEKLFF; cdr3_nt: TGTGCCAGCAGCCAACGTGAAGGGGCGGTCCTGGCCCATGAAAAACTGTTTTTT
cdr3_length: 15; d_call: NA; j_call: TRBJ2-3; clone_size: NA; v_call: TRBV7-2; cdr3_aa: CASSPLGVSTDTQYF; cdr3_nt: TGTGCCAGCAGCCCACTTGGGGTTAGCACAGATACGCAGTATTTT
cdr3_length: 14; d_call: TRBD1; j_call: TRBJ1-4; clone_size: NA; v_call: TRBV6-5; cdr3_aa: CASRARQGAEKLFF; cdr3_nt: TGTGCCAGCAGGGCTAGACAGGGGGCAGAAAAACTGTTTTTT
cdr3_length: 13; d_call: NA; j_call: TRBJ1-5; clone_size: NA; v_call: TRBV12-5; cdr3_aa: CASGLGVGQPQHF; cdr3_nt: TGTGCTAGTGGTTTGGGGGTGGGTCAGCCCCAGCATTTT
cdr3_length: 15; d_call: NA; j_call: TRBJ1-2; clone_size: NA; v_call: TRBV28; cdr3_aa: CASSPGGGMRDGYTF; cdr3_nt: TGTGCCAGCAGTCCCGGGGGCGGGATGCGGGATGGCTACACCTTC
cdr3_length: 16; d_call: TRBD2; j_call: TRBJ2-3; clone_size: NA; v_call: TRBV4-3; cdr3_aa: CASSQVSGGSTDTQYF; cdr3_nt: TGCGCCAGCAGCCAAGTTAGCGGGGGGAGCACAGATACGCAGTATTTT
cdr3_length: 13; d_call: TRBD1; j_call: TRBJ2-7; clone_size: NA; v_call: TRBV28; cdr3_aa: CASSLWGTGEQYF; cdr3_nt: TGTGCCAGCAGTTTATGGGGGACAGGAGAGCAGTACTTC
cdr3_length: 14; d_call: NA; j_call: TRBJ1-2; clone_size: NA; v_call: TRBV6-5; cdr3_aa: CASSYLTGYYGYTF; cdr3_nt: TGTGCCAGCAGTTACCTCACAGGGTACTATGGCTACACCTTC
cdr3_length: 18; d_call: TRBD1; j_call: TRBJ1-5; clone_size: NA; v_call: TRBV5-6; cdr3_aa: CASSSTRTGKADSQPQHF; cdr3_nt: TGTGCCAGCAGCTCGACCAGGACAGGGAAGGCCGACAGTCAGCCCCAGCATTTT
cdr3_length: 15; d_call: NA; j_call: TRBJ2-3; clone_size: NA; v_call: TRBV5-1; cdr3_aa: CASSLEDRRTDTQYF; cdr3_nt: TGCGCCAGCAGCTTGGAAGACAGAAGGACGGATACGCAGTATTTT
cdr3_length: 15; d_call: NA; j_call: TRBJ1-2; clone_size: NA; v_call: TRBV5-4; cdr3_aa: CASTTGGGSVYGYTF; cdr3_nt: TGTGCCAGCACCACCGGAGGGGGAAGTGTCTATGGCTACACCTTC
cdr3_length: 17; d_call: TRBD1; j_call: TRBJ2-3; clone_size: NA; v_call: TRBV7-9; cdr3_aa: CASSSGLGQGGTDTQYF; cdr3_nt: TGTGCCAGCAGCAGCGGGCTGGGACAGGGAGGCACAGATACGCAGTATTTT
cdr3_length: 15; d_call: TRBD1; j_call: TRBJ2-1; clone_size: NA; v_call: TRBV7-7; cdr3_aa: CASSPGQGGVGEQFF; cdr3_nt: TGTGCTAGCAGCCCGGGACAGGGGGGAGTCGGTGAGCAGTTCTTC
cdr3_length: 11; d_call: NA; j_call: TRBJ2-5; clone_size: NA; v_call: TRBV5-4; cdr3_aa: CASRSEETQYF; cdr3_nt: TGTGCCAGCAGGTCGGAGGAGACCCAGTACTTC
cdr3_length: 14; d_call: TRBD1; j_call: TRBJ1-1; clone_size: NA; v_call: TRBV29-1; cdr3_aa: CSVGKGQMNTEAFF; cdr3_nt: TGCAGCGTTGGAAAGGGACAGATGAACACTGAAGCTTTCTTT
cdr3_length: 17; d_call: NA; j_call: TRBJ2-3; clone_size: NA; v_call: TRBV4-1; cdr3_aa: CASSKETGGQSPDTQYF; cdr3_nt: TGCGCCAGCAGCAAGGAAACGGGGGGACAGTCTCCAGATACGCAGTATTTT
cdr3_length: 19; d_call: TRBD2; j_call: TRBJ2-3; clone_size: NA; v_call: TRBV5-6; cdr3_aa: CASSLGNWGTSGRVDTQYF; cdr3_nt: TGTGCCAGCAGCTTGGGAAACTGGGGCACTAGCGGGAGGGTGGATACGCAGTATTTT